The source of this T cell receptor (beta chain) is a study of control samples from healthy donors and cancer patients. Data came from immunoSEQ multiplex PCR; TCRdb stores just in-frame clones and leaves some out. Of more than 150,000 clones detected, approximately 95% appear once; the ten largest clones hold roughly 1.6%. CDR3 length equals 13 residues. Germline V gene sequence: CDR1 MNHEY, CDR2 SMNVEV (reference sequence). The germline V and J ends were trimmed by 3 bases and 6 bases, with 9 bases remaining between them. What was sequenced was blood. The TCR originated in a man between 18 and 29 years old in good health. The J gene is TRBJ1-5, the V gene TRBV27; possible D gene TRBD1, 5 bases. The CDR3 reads CASSFRVGQPQHF. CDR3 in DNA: TGTGCCAGCAGTTTCAGGGTGGGTCAGCCCCAGCATTTT.